This TCR beta chain appears in the sequencing data of a study of blood T cells in healthy people across ages. Study in general: About one barcoded beta molecule was captured per two T cells (by template switching).

A second PCR, run for roughly 7 to 12 cycles, used a sample-barcoded 5' primer plus a J-beta primer mix. Unique molecular identifiers of 12 random nucleotides labeled each cDNA. TCRdb re-called the 5' RACE reads through MiXCR, storing one row per CDR3 protein. The data contain roughly 700,000 distinct CDR3 sequences, about 32% of them seen just once; the ten biggest clones take up about 16%. Per sample, a minimum of 6 million PBMCs were isolated. This CDR3 contains 12 residues. With 7 bases removed from V and 5 bases from J, the gap between germline ends came to 11 bases. The V call is TRBV12-3 or TRBV12-4, the J call TRBJ2-5; D might be TRBD2 (6 bases). The TCR sequence derives from a woman older than 75 in good health. Specimen: blood. The CDR3 loop reads CASTRDSETQYF. DNA for the CDR3: TGTGCCAGCACCCGGGACTCGGAGACCCAGTACTTC.